What follows are 8 T cell receptor beta chains derived from one specimen sequenced in a study of siplizumab effects on memory and regulatory T cells (dated by TCRdb to between 2018 and 2021). To prepare the library, the immunoSEQ multiplex PCR assay was applied. The table was pulled from immuneACCESS by TCRdb, which kept in-frame rearrangements only. Such tables lose some clones; where checked, under half of the loss comes from unresolved V genes, and the rest has no known cause. This sample is represented by around 100,000 clones; more than 85% of them were singletons. The top ten constitute 0.14% to 0.15% of the sample. Sample: CD4+ T cells sorted from blood. The receptors shown here come from a human donor in good health.

The CDR3 protein is CASTPGGRNQPQHF. In DNA, the CDR3 is TGTGCCAGCACTCCCGGGGGGCGCAATCAGCCCCAGCATTTT. This chain joins TRBV28 and TRBJ1-5, with D possibly matching TRBD1 (6 bases). This CDR3 is 14 amino acids long. Trimming left V 7 bases short and J 2 bases short, with 12 bases between. CDR1 and CDR2 (germline): MDHEN, SYDVKM. Based on the CDR3 plus reference TRBV28 and TRBJ1-5, the full variable domain is DVKVTQSSRYLVKRTGEKVFLECVQDMDHENMFWYRQDPGLGLRLIYFSYDVKMKEKGDIPEGYSVSREKKERFSLILESASTNQTSMYLCASTPGGRNQPQHFGDGTRLSIL.

This clone is a singleton in its sample. The chain couples TRBV30 to TRBJ2-5; D is tentatively TRBD1 or TRBD2 (5 bases each). CDR3 length: 16 amino acids. CDR1 GTSNPN and CDR2 SVGIG come from the germline V gene (reference sequence). Trimming took off 2 bases at V and 9 bases at J, with 25 bases between the two ends. The CDR3 spells CAWSTIGAGAHGAQYF. CDR3 sequence (DNA): TGTGCCTGGAGTACGATAGGAGCCGGGGCTCACGGGGCCCAGTACTTC.

This rearrangement joins TRBV11-2 to TRBJ2-2, with a tentative D call TRBD2 (5 bases). V was shortened by 5 bases and J by 6 bases, with 10 bases between the two germline ends. The CDR3 covers 13 residues. Per germline, CDR1 SGHAT and CDR2 FQNNGV. Here the CDR3 reads CASSLGESGELFF. The DNA of the CDR3 is TGTGCCAGCAGCCTTGGGGAGTCCGGGGAGCTGTTTTTT.

V gene TRBV6-1 combines with J gene TRBJ1-2; TRBD1 is a possible D gene (5 bases). Germline CDR1 MNHNS, CDR2 SASEGT. Trimming shortened V by 7 bases and J by 2 bases, and 17 bases separated the two germline ends. The length of the CDR3 is 15 residues. The CDR3 bases are TGTGCCAGCACCCCCGGGGGAGGGTGGAACTATGGCTACACCTTC. It specifies CASTPGGGWNYGYTF.

A note on this clone: Other DNA sequences from this sample encode an identical CDR3 as well. The chain uses TRBV6-1 and TRBJ1-6; D is possibly TRBD1 (5 bases). The CDR3 extends over 18 amino acids. V lost 0 bases and J lost 9, with 21 bases in between. Germline loops: CDR1 MNHNS, CDR2 SASEGT. CDR3 in amino acids: CASSEALQRRGSGSPLHF. The CDR3 DNA follows: TGTGCCAGCAGTGAAGCGCTTCAGAGGCGGGGGTCGGGTTCACCCCTCCACTTT.

V gene TRBV19 combines with J gene TRBJ2-5; 8 bases map to TRBD2. Germline CDR1 is LNHDA and CDR2 is SQIVND (reference sequence). After removal of 5 bases from V and 5 bases from J, the junction contained 13 bases not matched to a gene. The CDR3 runs to 16 residues. The CDR3 bases are TGTGCCAGTAGTTCACAGGGAGCGGGGGAAGGGGAGACCCAGTACTTC. It codes for CASSSQGAGEGETQYF. Full variable domain (rest looked up from reference TRBV19 and TRBJ2-5): DGGITQSPKYLFRKEGQNVTLSCEQNLNHDAMYWYRQDPGQGLRLIYYSQIVNDFQKGDIAEGYSVSREKKESFPLTVTSAQKNPTAFYLCASSSQGAGEGETQYFGPGTRLLVL.

V is TRBV27 and J is TRBJ1-1; TRBD1 agrees at 7 bases. CDR1 and CDR2 (germline): MNHEY, SMNVEV (reference sequence). J gave up 2 bases and V 5 bases, and 5 bases lay outside the gene matches. The CDR3 contains 14 residues. CDR3 in amino acids: CASSPNRGNTEAFF. CDR3 in DNA: TGTGCCAGCAGTCCCAACAGGGGAAACACTGAAGCTTTCTTT.

This chain connects TRBV10-3 to TRBJ1-2; the D is unclear. The CDR3 length is 14 residues. The germline gives CDR1 ENHRY, CDR2 SYGVKD. V was trimmed by 6 bases and J by 3 bases, leaving 14 bases between them. The CDR3: CAIRDGASDYGYTF. The DNA for the CDR3 is TGTGCCATCAGGGACGGAGCTTCTGACTATGGCTACACCTTC.